What follows are 16 T cell receptor beta chains derived from one specimen sequenced in a study of cytomegalovirus exposure and HLA in healthy donors. The PCR employed 60 Vbeta primers together with 13 Jbeta primers. TCRdb keeps only in-frame clones here, not all; method: immunoSEQ multiplex PCR. In the table there are 75,000 to 95,000 clones, approximately 60% of which are singletons. The sample was PBMCs. The source is a woman in her fifties or sixties in good health and CMV-seropositive.

In its sample, this clone was seen a few times. The V gene is TRBV28, the J gene TRBJ2-7; no reliable D call. Trimming removed 6 bases from V and 4 bases from J, with 16 bases in between. The CDR3 is 14 amino acids. Germline CDR1 reads MDHEN; CDR2 reads SYDVKM. CDR3 coding DNA: TGTGCCAGCAGCCCGACAATTGAAACGTACGAGCAGTACTTC. Translating it yields CASSPTIETYEQYF. Together with reference TRBV28 and TRBJ2-7, the CDR3 gives the full variable domain: DVKVTQSSRYLVKRTGEKVFLECVQDMDHENMFWYRQDPGLGLRLIYFSYDVKMKEKGDIPEGYSVSREKKERFSLILESASTNQTSMYLCASSPTIETYEQYFGPGTRLTVT.

This clone was recorded only once. J is TRBJ1-2 and V is TRBV7-9; a possible D gene is TRBD1 (5 bases). V dropped 1 base and J dropped 4 bases, with 16 bases sitting between them. From germline, CDR1 is SEHNR and CDR2 FQNEAQ (reference sequence). This CDR3 comprises 16 residues. Here the CDR3 reads CASSLVRSTATYGYTF. The CDR3 DNA reads TGTGCCAGCAGCTTAGTAAGGTCGACAGCCACCTATGGCTACACCTTC.

This clone has just a few counts. The chain links TRBV2 to TRBJ1-2, with TRBD1 as a possible D gene (5 bases). The CDR3 runs to 16 residues. The V gene lost 5 bases and the J gene lost 4 bases, with 20 bases spanning the gap. Germline V gene data show CDR1 as SNHLY and CDR2 as FYNNEI. CDR3 sequence: CASSPQGTGQGYGYTF. As DNA, the CDR3 is TGTGCCAGCAGTCCCCAGGGTACAGGCCAAGGCTATGGCTACACCTTC.

The rearrangement uses TRBV7-9 and TRBJ1-4; 8 positions match TRBD1. The CDR3 consists of 14 residues. V was pared by 3 bases and J by 7 bases, with 4 bases of the junction left unmatched. The germline V gene has CDR1 SEHNR and CDR2 FQNEAQ (reference sequence). The CDR3 loop is CASSFQQGGEKLFF. Written as DNA, the CDR3 is TGTGCCAGCAGCTTTCAACAGGGGGGTGAAAAACTGTTTTTT. Full variable domain (missing parts from reference TRBV7-9 and TRBJ1-4): DTGVSQNPRHKITKRGQNVTFRCDPISEHNRLYWYRQTLGQGPEFLTYFQNEAQLEKSRLLSDRFSAERPKGSFSTLEIQRTEQGDSAMYLCASSFQQGGEKLFFGSGTQLSVL.

The chain couples TRBV6-5 to TRBJ2-3, with TRBD1 as a possible D gene (5 bases). The CDR3 loop spans 14 amino acids. In germline, CDR1 is MNHEY, CDR2 SVGAGI. V shed 0 bases and J shed 2 bases, with 6 bases lying between them. The CDR3 reads CASSYSDTTDTQYF. The CDR3 DNA follows: TGTGCCAGCAGTTACTCGGACACCACAGATACGCAGTATTTT.

This clone was found a few times. The CDR3 DNA follows: TGTGCCAGCAAAATGTCCGCAGGTCGCTCCTACGAGCAGTACTTC. It yields the protein CASKMSAGRSYEQYF. The chain has TRBV27 and TRBJ2-7; D is unresolved. There are 15 residues in the CDR3. Per the germline V gene, CDR1 is MNHEY and CDR2 is SMNVEV (reference sequence). With 7 bases removed from V and 0 bases from J, the gap between germline ends came to 16 bases.

The chain links TRBV7-2 to TRBJ1-4; D may be TRBD1 (6 bases). The CDR3 contains 14 residues. V was shortened by 4 bases and J by 8 bases, with 14 bases between the two germline ends. Germline CDR1 and CDR2: SGHTA and FQGNSA. The chain's CDR3 is CASSSGGAGEKLFF. CDR3 nucleotide sequence: TGTGCCAGCAGCTCGGGGGGGGCGGGGGAAAAACTGTTTTTT.

This clone has just a few counts. The rearrangement uses TRBV2 and TRBJ2-2, with D perhaps TRBD1 (6 bases). V was clipped by 6 bases and J by 5 bases, with 13 bases between them. The CDR3 contains 14 residues. Germline-derived CDR1 and CDR2 are SNHLY and FYNNEI. Here the CDR3 reads CASRAGGRTGELFF. CDR3 coding DNA: TGTGCCAGCAGGGCTGGGGGCCGGACCGGGGAGCTGTTTTTT.

This clone was seen a handful of times. The CDR3 DNA sequence: TGTGCCAGCAGTTTTACAGAAGAGGGTTATGGCTACACCTTC. Amino acids: CASSFTEEGYGYTF. The V and J genes are TRBV27 and TRBJ1-2; D not certain. CDR1 is MNHEY, CDR2 SMNVEV, per germline (reference sequence). This CDR3 region has 14 residues. V lost 3 bases, J lost 5 bases, and 13 bases lay in between.

The V gene is TRBV25-1, the J gene TRBJ2-7; D gene uncertain. In germline, CDR1 is MGHDK, CDR2 SYGVNS. V was cut by 5 bases and J by 5 bases, with 16 bases left in between. CDR3 length: 14 residues. The CDR3 bases are TGTGCCAGCAGTCTAGGTCGACTCACCCACGAGCAGTACTTC. Its protein is CASSLGRLTHEQYF.

The gene calls are TRBV28 and TRBJ2-6; 11 nucleotides line up with TRBD2. The CDR3 has 18 residues. V shed 6 bases, J shed 0 bases, and the junction held 7 bases outside the gene matches. CDR1 is MDHEN and CDR2 is SYDVKM in the germline V gene. The CDR3 is CASRPLAGGPSGANVLTF. The CDR3 coding sequence is TGTGCCAGCAGACCCCTAGCGGGGGGCCCCTCTGGGGCCAACGTCCTGACTTTC.

The V gene is TRBV6-5, the J gene TRBJ1-1; D possibly corresponds to TRBD1 (5 bases). The CDR3 is 13 residues long. Per germline, CDR1 MNHEY and CDR2 SVGAGI. Trimming left V 6 bases short and J 5 bases short, with 13 bases between. CDR3 sequence reads: CASRRGRQTEAFF. In nucleotides, the CDR3 is TGTGCCAGCAGGCGGGGACGGCAAACTGAAGCTTTCTTT.

This clone occurred once. The junction departs from germline at one end; a sequencing error may be responsible. This chain links TRBV7-9 with TRBJ2-7, with 9 nucleotides matching TRBD1. The CDR3 covers 14 residues. CDR1 and CDR2 (germline): SEHNR, FQNEAQ (reference sequence). CDR3 in amino acids: CSSSSTGGAWEQYF. Written as DNA, the CDR3 is TGTTCCAGCAGCTCGACAGGGGGGGCCTGGGAGCAGTACTTC.

The chain has TRBV5-4 and TRBJ1-2; 7 bases align to TRBD1. Losses at the gene ends were 3 bases for V and 3 bases for J; bases not matched to a gene: 5. The CDR3 covers 14 residues. CDR1 is SGHNT, CDR2 YYREEE, per germline (reference sequence). The CDR3 spells CASSSEGADYGYTF. CDR3 in DNA: TGTGCCAGCAGCTCGGAGGGGGCAGACTATGGCTACACCTTC.

The sample holds many counts of this clone. V and J are TRBV4-1 and TRBJ2-7, with D perhaps matching TRBD2 (6 bases). The germline V gene has CDR1 MGHRA and CDR2 YSYEKL. V lost 4 bases and J 2 bases, leaving 12 bases between the germline ends. CDR3 length equals 14 residues. The CDR3 loop is CASSPDGRTYEQYF. CDR3 DNA: TGCGCCAGCAGCCCGGACGGGAGAACCTACGAGCAGTACTTC.

This clone was recorded a few times. A junction boundary mismatches the germline segment, possibly from a read error. The chain recombines TRBV7-9 with TRBJ2-2; no reliable D call. This CDR3 comprises 13 residues. The germline V gene encodes CDR1 SEHNR and CDR2 FQNEAQ (reference sequence). The CDR3: CSSSLARTGELFF. For the CDR3, the DNA is TGTTCCAGCAGCTTAGCTAGAACCGGGGAGCTGTTTTTT.